Shown below are 27 T cell receptor beta chains from a single sample sequenced in a study of radiation and T cells in renal cell carcinoma. Some clones are missing from TCRdb's copy, which holds only in-frame ones; the method was immunoSEQ multiplex PCR. The sample lists about 24,000 clones, around half occurring once. The treatment here: treatment-naive control, cytoreductive nephrectomy. The sample consisted of tumor tissue, taken from a patient whose treatment was nephrectomy without radiotherapy. The receptors were gathered from a human donor with renal cell carcinoma.

The CDR3 DNA follows: TGTGCCAGCAGCCAACTACGCACAGATACGCAGTATTTT. Amino acids: CASSQLRTDTQYF. The gene calls are TRBV5-4 and TRBJ2-3, with D hard to call. Germline assignment: CDR1 SGHNT and CDR2 YYREEE (reference sequence). The CDR3 extends over 13 amino acids. Trimming stripped 4 bases from V and 1 base from J, with 7 bases between.

V gene TRBV14 combines with J gene TRBJ2-7; D gene unclear. This CDR3 has 13 amino acids. Germline-derived CDR1 and CDR2 are SGHDN and FVKESK. V was clipped by 0 bases and J by 1 base, with 4 bases between them. Here the CDR3 reads CASSQDWSYEQYF. The CDR3 DNA follows: TGTGCCAGCAGCCAAGATTGGTCCTACGAGCAGTACTTC. Supplemented by reference TRBV14 and TRBJ2-7, the full variable domain reads EAGVTQFPSHSVIEKGQTVTLRCDPISGHDNLYWYRRVMGKEIKFLLHFVKESKQDESGMPNNRFLAERTGGTYSTLKVQPAELEDSGVYFCASSQDWSYEQYFGPGTRLTVT.

The V gene is TRBV7-2, the J gene TRBJ1-1; no reliable D call. The CDR3 has 13 amino acids. CDR1 and CDR2 from the germline V gene are SGHTA and FQGNSA. V was shortened by 5 bases and J by 0 bases, with 7 bases between the two germline ends. The CDR3, as DNA: TGTGCCAGCAGCAGGGTTTTGAACACTGAAGCTTTCTTT. It translates to CASSRVLNTEAFF.

This CDR3 is CASSLVSGGHYEQYF. As DNA, the CDR3 is TGTGCCAGCAGCTTAGTGTCCGGGGGGCACTACGAGCAGTACTTC. The chain recombines TRBV7-9 with TRBJ2-7, with D possibly being TRBD2 (7 bases). The CDR3 is made up of 15 amino acids. Germline CDR1 is SEHNR and CDR2 is FQNEAQ (reference sequence). V lost 1 base to trimming and J lost 3 bases, with 13 bases between them.

This clone showed up just a few times. The CDR3 loop is CASSSRDRGPYGYTF. The CDR3 DNA is TGTGCCAGCAGTTCCCGGGACAGGGGGCCCTATGGCTACACCTTC. The gene calls are TRBV6-6 and TRBJ1-2; 12 bases match TRBD1. V shed 4 bases, J shed 4 bases, and the junction held 4 bases outside the gene matches. Germline lookup yields CDR1 MNHNY and CDR2 SVGAGI (reference sequence). This CDR3 is built from 15 residues.

This clone turned up a few times. The gene calls are TRBV9 and TRBJ2-2; a possible D gene is TRBD1 (5 bases). The V gene's germline CDR1 is SGDLS and CDR2 YYNGEE. Deletions cut 2 bases from V and 2 bases from J, with 10 bases between. The CDR3 consists of 15 residues. CDR3 region: CASSVLQGNTGELFF. In nucleotides, the CDR3 is TGTGCCAGCAGCGTCCTCCAGGGAAACACCGGGGAGCTGTTTTTT.

J is TRBJ1-2 and V is TRBV5-1; tentatively, D is TRBD1 (6 bases). Trimming stripped 4 bases from V and 4 bases from J, with 20 bases between. The CDR3 length is 16 residues. Germline loops: CDR1 SGHRS, CDR2 YFSETQ. The CDR3 reads CASSKVVRGDSYGYTF. In DNA form, the CDR3 reads TGCGCCAGCAGCAAGGTGGTCAGGGGTGATTCCTATGGCTACACCTTC.

This rearrangement joins TRBV6-5 to TRBJ1-4; TRBD1 matches at 7 bases. The CDR3 is 14 residues long. Per germline, CDR1 MNHEY and CDR2 SVGAGI. With 6 bases clipped from V and 7 bases from J, the junction kept 8 bases outside the gene matches. DNA of the CDR3: TGTGCCAGCAGAAGACAGGGAGGAGGTGAAAAACTGTTTTTT. As protein: CASRRQGGGEKLFF.

The V call is TRBV7-7, the J call TRBJ2-2, with 8 bases identical to TRBD1. Trimming removed 4 bases from V and 1 base from J; junction bases left unmatched: 11. Germline CDR1 and CDR2: SSHAT and FNYEAQ (reference sequence). This CDR3 is built from 18 residues. CDR3 amino acids: CASSSVEPGQVNTGELFF. The CDR3 coding sequence is TGTGCCAGCAGCTCCGTCGAACCGGGACAGGTGAACACCGGGGAGCTGTTTTTT.

This clone was counted a few times. The chain carries TRBV19 and TRBJ1-2, with 10 bases aligning to TRBD1. The length of the CDR3 is 15 residues. Germline V gene lookup returns CDR1 LNHDA and CDR2 SQIVND (reference sequence). J lost 8 bases, V lost 7 bases, and 13 bases had no gene match. Here the CDR3 reads CASKQMGQGPIGYTF. DNA of the CDR3: TGTGCCAGTAAACAGATGGGACAGGGGCCCATCGGCTACACCTTC.

This clone was picked up a small number of times. This CDR3 reads CAWSALGQGAGSPLHF. DNA for the CDR3: TGTGCCTGGAGTGCCCTCGGACAGGGGGCGGGATCACCCCTCCACTTT. The chain recombines TRBV30 with TRBJ1-6, with 11 bases matching TRBD1. Germline CDR1 reads GTSNPN; CDR2 reads SVGIG (reference sequence). V lost 1 base and J lost 10; bases outside the gene matches: 9. The CDR3 totals 16 residues.

This clone was seen a handful of times. The chain joins TRBV25-1 to TRBJ2-6; a weak D match, TRBD2 (5 bases). Trimming shortened V by 4 bases and J by 0 bases, and 16 bases separated the two germline ends. Germline V gene lookup returns CDR1 MGHDK and CDR2 SYGVNS. There are 18 residues in the CDR3. Here the CDR3 reads CASSGDVEGYSGANVLTF. The CDR3 nucleotides read TGTGCCAGCAGTGGAGACGTTGAGGGTTACTCTGGGGCCAACGTCCTGACTTTC.

V is TRBV7-3 and J is TRBJ2-7; weak D call: TRBD2 (5 bases). The CDR3 totals 12 residues. CDR1 is SGHTA and CDR2 is FQGTGA in the germline V gene. Trimming shortened V by 5 bases and J by 6 bases, and 11 bases separated the two germline ends. CDR3 in amino acids: CASSLAAGEQYF. The CDR3 bases are TGTGCCAGCAGCCTCGCTGCGGGCGAGCAGTACTTC.

The chain uses TRBV9 and TRBJ1-1; tentatively, D is TRBD1 (5 bases). Per the germline V gene, CDR1 is SGDLS and CDR2 is YYNGEE. The CDR3 length is 15 residues. The V and J ends lost 4 bases and 3 bases respectively, with 16 bases between them. The CDR3 nucleotides read TGTGCCAGCAGCTCACGAGAGGGGTGGGACACTGAAGCTTTCTTT. Amino acid sequence: CASSSREGWDTEAFF.

This clone counts as medium-sized. This chain joins TRBV5-1 and TRBJ2-7, with a tentative D call TRBD1 (5 bases). In germline, CDR1 is SGHRS, CDR2 YFSETQ. CDR3 length equals 14 residues. V was cut by 0 bases and J by 2 bases, with 9 bases left in between. The CDR3 loop is CASSLEAGTYEQYF. The CDR3 DNA is TGCGCCAGCAGCTTGGAAGCAGGGACCTACGAGCAGTACTTC.

This chain joins TRBV21-1 and TRBJ1-4; TRBD1, the table's D call, was not compared with the DNA. TRBV21-1 is a pseudogene segment. The CDR3 runs to 16 residues. The CDR3 loop is CASSKVRDSSNEKLFF. CDR3 in DNA: TGTGCCAGCAGCAAAGTCCGGGACAGTTCTAATGAAAAACTGTTTTTT.

This chain uses TRBV7-6 with TRBJ2-3; D might be TRBD1 or TRBD2, each matching 6 bases. CDR3 length equals 15 residues. Trimming stripped 1 base from V and 3 bases from J, with 11 bases between. The V gene's germline CDR1 is SGHVS and CDR2 FNYEAQ. The CDR3 DNA follows: TGTGCCAGCAGCTTAGTGGGGGGCGGGACAGATACGCAGTATTTT. This gives the protein CASSLVGGGTDTQYF.

This clone occurred once. The gene calls are TRBV4-3 and TRBJ1-1; 8 bases align to TRBD1. This CDR3 has 15 amino acids. V shed 0 bases, J shed 4 bases, and the junction held 4 bases outside the gene matches. The germline CDR1 and CDR2 sequences are LGHNA and YSLEER. The CDR3 nucleotides read TGCGCCAGCAGCCAAGACAGGGGGCTTGGCACTGAAGCTTTCTTT. It yields the protein CASSQDRGLGTEAFF.

This clone was detected only once. The chain recombines TRBV19 with TRBJ2-4, with D perhaps matching TRBD2 (5 bases). The length of the CDR3 is 14 residues. Trimming pared 4 bases from V and 9 bases from J, leaving 16 bases between. Germline assignment: CDR1 LNHDA and CDR2 SQIVND (reference sequence). For the CDR3, the DNA is TGTGCCAGTAGTACCCACAAGGGAGAGAGCATTCAGTACTTC. Protein product: CASSTHKGESIQYF.

This chain uses TRBV6-1 with TRBJ1-2; D unresolved. Germline CDR1 MNHNS, CDR2 SASEGT. This CDR3 region has 12 residues. The germline V and J ends were trimmed by 6 bases and 8 bases, with 13 bases remaining between them. CDR3 sequence (DNA): TGTGCCAGCAGACTCCAGTGGAGGGGCTACACCTTC. Translation gives CASRLQWRGYTF.

Within the sample, this clone is medium-sized (0.01 to 0.1%). Here the CDR3 DNA reads TGTGCCAGCAAGCCCGGTCACAGGGGGGCCGGGGAGCTGTTTTTT. Protein product: CASKPGHRGAGELFF. The chain recombines TRBV7-2 with TRBJ2-2, with 8 positions matching TRBD1. Germline V CDR1 and CDR2: SGHTA, FQGNSA. CDR3 length equals 15 residues. The V gene end was trimmed by 7 bases and the J gene end by 6 bases; junction bases not matched to a gene: 10.

This clone occurred a few times. The chain recombines TRBV7-2 with TRBJ2-7; TRBD1 aligns across 10 bases. This CDR3 spans 19 amino acids. Per germline, CDR1 SGHTA and CDR2 FQGNSA. V was pared by 0 bases and J by 1 base, with 12 bases of the junction left unmatched. CDR3 in DNA: TGTGCCAGCAGCTTAGCGGGGACAGGGGTCGTCCCCATATCCTACGAGCAGTACTTC. This translates into CASSLAGTGVVPISYEQYF.

By share, this clone counts as medium-sized. The chain carries TRBV25-1 and TRBJ2-2; no clear D. The CDR3 runs 14 residues. V gave up 5 bases and J gave up 1 base, with 8 bases separating them. The germline V gene encodes CDR1 MGHDK and CDR2 SYGVNS. CDR3 DNA: TGTGCCAGCAGTCCCACCAAGAACACCGGGGAGCTGTTTTTT. Translated, it gives CASSPTKNTGELFF.

The chain carries TRBV6-4 and TRBJ2-2; D possibly corresponds to TRBD2 (5 bases). Trimming took off 4 bases at V and 4 bases at J, with 13 bases between the two ends. The CDR3 loop spans 15 amino acids. The germline V gene has CDR1 MRHNA and CDR2 SNTAGT. The CDR3 here is CASSVEGLGTGELFF. Here the CDR3 DNA reads TGTGCCAGCAGTGTTGAGGGCTTAGGCACCGGGGAGCTGTTTTTT.

The gene calls are TRBV6-1 and TRBJ1-1, with D hard to call. V was shortened by 5 bases and J by 1 base, with 8 bases between the two germline ends. This CDR3 is built from 13 residues. In germline, CDR1 is MNHNS, CDR2 SASEGT. CDR3 nucleotides: TGTGCCAGCAGTTCCTTAGGGAACACTGAAGCTTTCTTT. Amino acid sequence: CASSSLGNTEAFF.

Written as DNA, the CDR3 is TGTGCCAGCACCGCAGGACCATCCTCTGGAAACACCATATATTTT. It yields the protein CASTAGPSSGNTIYF. This chain uses TRBV9 with TRBJ1-3; D not certain. V was pared by 6 bases and J by 0 bases, with 13 bases between. The CDR3 is 15 residues long. Per germline, CDR1 SGDLS and CDR2 YYNGEE.

The chain links TRBV5-7 to TRBJ1-6; perhaps TRBD1 as D (6 bases). TRBV5-7 is marked as an open reading frame, function uncertain. Trimming took 0 bases from V and 5 from J, leaving 9 bases between them. The CDR3 totals 15 residues. The CDR3 spells CASSLGGPDNSPLHF. The CDR3 coding sequence is TGTGCCAGCAGCTTGGGGGGGCCAGATAATTCACCCCTCCACTTT.